This note documents a single T cell receptor (beta chain) sequence. TCRdb's copy holds only in-frame clones and misses some; the assay was immunoSEQ multiplex PCR. The table records approximately 260,000 clones, roughly 89% of them present only once. Trimming stripped 1 base from V and 0 bases from J, with 9 bases between. CDR3 length: 15 residues. Germline lookup yields CDR1 SGHTA and CDR2 FQGNSA. The sample originates from a study of blood T cell repertoires in COVID-19. As for the study in general: Donors in the United States, Italy and Spain gave samples during acute or convalescent COVID-19. PBMCs, B-cell-depleted T cells, or T cells provided the cDNA or gDNA that made up the material.

While infection was still active, Seattle patients were enrolled and then followed longitudinally. This TCR was sampled from a woman aged 55-69 years with COVID-19, enrolled during active disease. Sequenced material: peripheral blood. V is TRBV7-2 and J is TRBJ1-1, with D unclear. The CDR3 region is CASSLGGGLNTEAFF. CDR3 nucleotides: TGTGCCAGCAGCTTAGGAGGAGGGTTGAACACTGAAGCTTTCTTT.